The clone carrying this T cell receptor beta chain has just a few counts. The antigen remains unidentified. One junction end does not reproduce the germline sequence, and a read error may be involved. This sample is part of a study of T cell responses to AZD1222 COVID-19 vaccine. Study results and caveats: Donors were mostly white British, more females; clonal diversity possibly underestimated. Targeting of unmutated variant regions was reportedly seen in nearly half of spike-specific TCRs.

The CDR3 is made up of 13 amino acids. Some clones are missing from TCRdb's copy, which holds only in-frame ones; the method was immunoSEQ multiplex PCR. The sample has 75,000 to 85,000 clones, about 85% seen once. Material: peripheral blood, obtained on day 0 of AZD1222 vaccination. This clonotype originated in an adult in good health. The chain uses TRBV12-3 or TRBV12-4 and TRBJ1-2; 8 bases line up with TRBD1. The CDR3 here is CASSLADRGAGTF. In nucleotides, the CDR3 is TGTGCCAGCAGTCTAGCCGACAGGGGAGCAGGGACCTTC.